The source of this TCR beta chain is a study of OX40 agonist ivuxolimab in advanced cancers. Across the whole study: Previous treatment with anti-PD-1, anti-PD-L1 or anti-CTLA-4 therapy was allowed; roughly 40% had received some.

The germline V gene encodes CDR1 MNHNY and CDR2 SVGAGI (reference sequence). The CDR3 covers 13 residues. V was shortened by 7 bases and J by 2 bases, with 9 bases between the two germline ends. Overall study results and limits: Blood T cells, both CD4+ and CD8+, expanded clonally by week 6 at 0.1 to 3.0 mg/kg. More expanded clones were seen, on average, in CD8+ T cells than in CD4+.

People who had autoimmune disease history or systemic immunosuppression were excluded. The data were produced by immunoSEQ multiplex PCR, yet TCRdb's version contains in-frame clones alone and is incomplete. The sample consists of tens of thousands of clones, around 83% of them appearing once. Worth noting for this clone: Its target is not known.

The sequence came from an adult with an advanced solid tumor such as melanoma, head and neck, liver or kidney cancer. Sample: CD4+ or CD8+ T cells sorted from blood, taken in a trial of the OX40 agonist ivuxolimab. This chain connects TRBV6-6 to TRBJ1-5, with D uncertain. The CDR3 coding sequence is TGTGCCAGCATCGTCGAGCGCAATCAGCCCCAGCATTTT. Amino acids: CASIVERNQPQHF.